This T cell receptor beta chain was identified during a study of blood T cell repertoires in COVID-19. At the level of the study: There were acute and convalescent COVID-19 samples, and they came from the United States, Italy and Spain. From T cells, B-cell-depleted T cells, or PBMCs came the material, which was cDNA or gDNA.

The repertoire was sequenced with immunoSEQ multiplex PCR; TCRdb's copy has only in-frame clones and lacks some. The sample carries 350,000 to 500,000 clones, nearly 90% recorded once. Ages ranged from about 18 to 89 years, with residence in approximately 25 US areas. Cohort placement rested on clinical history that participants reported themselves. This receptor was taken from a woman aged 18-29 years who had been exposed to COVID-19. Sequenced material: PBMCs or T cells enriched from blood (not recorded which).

The CDR3 reads CASRASGATETQYF. For the CDR3, the DNA is TGTGCCAGCAGAGCCTCAGGGGCCACAGAGACCCAGTACTTC. The rearrangement joins TRBV28 to TRBJ2-5, with a tentative D call TRBD1 (6 bases). This CDR3 is 14 amino acids long. The V and J ends lost 6 bases and 4 bases respectively, with 15 bases between them. Looked up from germline, CDR1 is MDHEN and CDR2 is SYDVKM. The full variable domain, with the rest looked up from reference TRBV28 and TRBJ2-5, is DVKVTQSSRYLVKRTGEKVFLECVQDMDHENMFWYRQDPGLGLRLIYFSYDVKMKEKGDIPEGYSVSREKKERFSLILESASTNQTSMYLCASRASGATETQYFGPGTRLLVL.